This T cell receptor beta chain was identified in a study of post-analysis software for immune sequencing data. Whole-study context: Multiple sclerosis in the patients followed relapsing-remitting, secondary progressive and progressive-relapsing courses. Study observations and caveats: A significant reduction in normalized Chao1 diversity was observed in multiple sclerosis patients versus controls. Co-batched samples clustered tightly together by F measure. In patients, four to six TRBV segments were more frequent than in controls, with TRBV5-6, TRBV5-1 and TRBV20-1 among them.

TCR beta cDNA libraries had unique molecular identifiers. T cells numbering roughly 0.9 to 10 million yielded cDNA molecules that totaled roughly 500,000. MiXCR, run by TCRdb on the PCR reads, gives a single entry per CDR3 protein. The data show approximately 690,000 distinct CDR3 sequences, more than 50% seen once. CDR1 DFQATT and CDR2 SNEGSKA come from the germline V gene (reference sequence). V was pared by 6 bases and J by 5 bases, with 10 bases of the junction left unmatched. The CDR3 is made up of 14 amino acids. Comment on this clonotype: Its antigen remains unidentified.

Sample: blood. The clonotype was recovered from a girl aged 2-9 years with multiple sclerosis. The J gene is TRBJ2-1, the V gene TRBV20-1; TRBD2 agrees at 7 bases. CDR3 sequence: CSALAGAGNNEQFF. CDR3 nucleotides: TGCAGTGCGTTGGCGGGAGCAGGGAACAATGAGCAGTTCTTC.